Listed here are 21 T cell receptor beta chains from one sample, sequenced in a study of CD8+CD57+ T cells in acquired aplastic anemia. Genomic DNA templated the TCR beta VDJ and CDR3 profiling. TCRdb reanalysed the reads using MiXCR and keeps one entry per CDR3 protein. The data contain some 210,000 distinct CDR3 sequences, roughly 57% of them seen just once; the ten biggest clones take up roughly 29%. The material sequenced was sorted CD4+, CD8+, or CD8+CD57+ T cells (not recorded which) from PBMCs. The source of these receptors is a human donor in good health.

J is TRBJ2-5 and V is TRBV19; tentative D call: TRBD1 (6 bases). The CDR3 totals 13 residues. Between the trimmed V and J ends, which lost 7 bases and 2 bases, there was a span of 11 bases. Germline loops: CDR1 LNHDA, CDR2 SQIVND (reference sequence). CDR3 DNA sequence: TGTGCCAGTACCCCGGGACAACAAGAGACCCAGTACTTC. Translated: CASTPGQQETQYF.

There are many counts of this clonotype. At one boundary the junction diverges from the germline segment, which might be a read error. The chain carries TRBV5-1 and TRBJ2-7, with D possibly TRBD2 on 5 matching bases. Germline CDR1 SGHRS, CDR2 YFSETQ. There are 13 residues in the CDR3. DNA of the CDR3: TGTGCCAGCAGCTTGGGGAGCTCCTACGAGCAGTACTTC. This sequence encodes CASSLGSSYEQYF.

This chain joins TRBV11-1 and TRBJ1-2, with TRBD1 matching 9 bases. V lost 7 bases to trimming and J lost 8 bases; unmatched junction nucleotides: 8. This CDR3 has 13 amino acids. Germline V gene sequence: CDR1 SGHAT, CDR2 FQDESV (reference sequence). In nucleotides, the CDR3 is TGTGCCAGCACGACGGGACAGGGTTCCGGCTACACCTTC. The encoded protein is CASTTGQGSGYTF. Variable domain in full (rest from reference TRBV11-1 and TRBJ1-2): EAEVAQSPRYKITEKSQAVAFWCDPISGHATLYWYRQILGQGPELLVQFQDESVVDDSQLPKDRFSAERLKGVDSTLKIQPAELGDSAMYLCASTTGQGSGYTFGSGTRLTVV.

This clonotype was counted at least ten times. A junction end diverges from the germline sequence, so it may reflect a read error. The CDR3 nucleotides are TGTGCTAGCAAACCCGGGACACCCTATCAGCCCCAGCATTTT. It codes for CASKPGTPYQPQHF. V and J are TRBV7-7 and TRBJ1-5; D might be TRBD1 (6 bases). The CDR3 has 14 residues. Germline V gene data show CDR1 as SSHAT and CDR2 as FNYEAQ (reference sequence).

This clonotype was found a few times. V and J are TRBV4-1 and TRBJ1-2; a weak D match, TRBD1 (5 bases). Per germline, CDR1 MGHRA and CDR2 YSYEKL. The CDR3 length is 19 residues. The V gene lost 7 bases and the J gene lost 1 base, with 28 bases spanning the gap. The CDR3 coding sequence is TGCGCCAGCACCCCGGGGCTGATGAAGGTGGGAACAAATAACTATGGCTACACCTTC. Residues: CASTPGLMKVGTNNYGYTF.

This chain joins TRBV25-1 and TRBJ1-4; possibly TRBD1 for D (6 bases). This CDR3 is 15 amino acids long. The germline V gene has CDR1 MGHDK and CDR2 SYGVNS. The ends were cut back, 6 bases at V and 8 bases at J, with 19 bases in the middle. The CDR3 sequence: CASSVADSGDEKLFF. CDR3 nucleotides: TGTGCCAGCAGCGTTGCGGACAGCGGAGACGAAAAACTGTTTTTT.

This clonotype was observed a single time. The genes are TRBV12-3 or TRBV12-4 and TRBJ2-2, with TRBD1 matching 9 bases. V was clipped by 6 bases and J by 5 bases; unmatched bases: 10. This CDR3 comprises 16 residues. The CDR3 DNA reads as TGTGCCAGCAGCCCCCCGGCGGGGACAGGGACCGGGGAGCTGTTTTTT. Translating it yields CASSPPAGTGTGELFF.

For the CDR3, the DNA is TGTGCCATCAGTGCCCGGGAAACCATGGTCACTGAAGCTTTCTTT. This translates into CAISARETMVTEAFF. The rearrangement links TRBV10-3 to TRBJ1-1, with D hard to call. Trimming shortened V by 4 bases and J by 4 bases, and 16 bases separated the two germline ends. This CDR3 has 15 amino acids. CDR1 is ENHRY, CDR2 SYGVKD, per germline.

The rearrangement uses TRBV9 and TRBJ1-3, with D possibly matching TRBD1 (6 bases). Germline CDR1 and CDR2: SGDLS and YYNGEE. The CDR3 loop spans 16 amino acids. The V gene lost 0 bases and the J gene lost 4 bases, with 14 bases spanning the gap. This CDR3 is CASSVEGGGPGNTIYF. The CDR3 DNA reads TGTGCCAGCAGCGTAGAAGGCGGGGGGCCAGGAAACACCATATATTTT. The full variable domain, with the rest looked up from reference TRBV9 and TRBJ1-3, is DSGVTQTPKHLITATGQRVTLRCSPRSGDLSVYWYQQSLDQGLQFLIQYYNGEERAKGNILERFSAQQFPDLHSELNLSSLELGDSALYFCASSVEGGGPGNTIYFGEGSWLTVV.

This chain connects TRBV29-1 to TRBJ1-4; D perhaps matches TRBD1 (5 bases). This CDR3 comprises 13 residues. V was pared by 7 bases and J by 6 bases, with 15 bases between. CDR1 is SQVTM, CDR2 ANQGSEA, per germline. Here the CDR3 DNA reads TGCAGCGACTCGGGACGGGGGTATGAAAAACTGTTTTTT. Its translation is CSDSGRGYEKLFF.

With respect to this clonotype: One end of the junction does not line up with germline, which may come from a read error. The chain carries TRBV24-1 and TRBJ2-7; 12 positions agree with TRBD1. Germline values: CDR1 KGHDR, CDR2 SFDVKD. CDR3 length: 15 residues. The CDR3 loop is CATSDPGQGAHEQYF. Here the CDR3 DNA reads TGTGCTACCAGTGACCCGGGACAGGGGGCCCACGAGCAGTACTTC.

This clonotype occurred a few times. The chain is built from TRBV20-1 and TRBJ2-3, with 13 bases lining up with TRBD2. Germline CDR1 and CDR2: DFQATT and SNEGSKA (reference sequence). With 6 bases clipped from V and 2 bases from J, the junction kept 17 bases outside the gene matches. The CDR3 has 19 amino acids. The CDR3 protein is CSAEGRTSGSQSPTDTQYF. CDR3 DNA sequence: TGCAGTGCCGAAGGTCGGACTAGCGGGAGCCAATCCCCCACAGATACGCAGTATTTT.

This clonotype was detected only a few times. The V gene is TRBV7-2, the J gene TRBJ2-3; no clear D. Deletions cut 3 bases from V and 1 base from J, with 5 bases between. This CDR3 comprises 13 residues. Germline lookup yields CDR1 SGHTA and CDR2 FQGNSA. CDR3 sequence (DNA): TGTGCCAGCAGCTTGGCGCGCACAGATACGCAGTATTTT. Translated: CASSLARTDTQYF.

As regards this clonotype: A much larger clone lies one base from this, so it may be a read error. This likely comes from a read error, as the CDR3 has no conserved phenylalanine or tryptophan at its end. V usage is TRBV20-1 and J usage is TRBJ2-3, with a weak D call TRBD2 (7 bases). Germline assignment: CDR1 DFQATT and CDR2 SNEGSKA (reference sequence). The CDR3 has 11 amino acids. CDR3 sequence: CNARGGDTQYS. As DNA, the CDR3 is TGCAATGCTAGGGGGGGGGATACGCAGTATTCT.

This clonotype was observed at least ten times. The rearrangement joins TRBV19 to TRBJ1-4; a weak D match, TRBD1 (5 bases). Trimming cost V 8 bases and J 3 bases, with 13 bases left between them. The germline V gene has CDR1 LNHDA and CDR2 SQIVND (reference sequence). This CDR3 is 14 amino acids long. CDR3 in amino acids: CASDPGGANEKLFF. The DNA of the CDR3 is TGTGCCAGTGACCCGGGGGGTGCTAATGAAAAACTGTTTTTT.

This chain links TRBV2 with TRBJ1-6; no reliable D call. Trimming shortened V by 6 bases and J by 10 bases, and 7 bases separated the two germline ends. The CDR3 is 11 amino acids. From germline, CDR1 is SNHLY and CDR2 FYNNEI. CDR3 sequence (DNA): TGTGCCAGCAGGGGGAGGTCACCCCTCCACTTT. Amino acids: CASRGRSPLHF.

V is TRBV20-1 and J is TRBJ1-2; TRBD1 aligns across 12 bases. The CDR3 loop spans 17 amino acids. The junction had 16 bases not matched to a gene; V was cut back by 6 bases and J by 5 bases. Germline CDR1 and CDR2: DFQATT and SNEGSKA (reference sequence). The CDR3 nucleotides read TGCAGTGCCAGCAGGGAGGGACAGGGGGCGCAAAGATATGGCTACACCTTC. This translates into CSASREGQGAQRYGYTF.

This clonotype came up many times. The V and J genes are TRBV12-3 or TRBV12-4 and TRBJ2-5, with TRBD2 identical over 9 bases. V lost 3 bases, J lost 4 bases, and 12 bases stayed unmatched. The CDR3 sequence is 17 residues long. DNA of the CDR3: TGTGCCAGCAGTTTCGGGCGGGGGGGCCCCTTCCCAGAGACCCAGTACTTC. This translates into CASSFGRGGPFPETQYF.

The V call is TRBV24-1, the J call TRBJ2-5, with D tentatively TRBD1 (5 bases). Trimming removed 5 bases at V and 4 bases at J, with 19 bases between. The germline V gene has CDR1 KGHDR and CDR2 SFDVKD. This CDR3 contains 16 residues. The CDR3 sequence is CATSASGRALGETQYF. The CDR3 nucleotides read TGTGCCACCAGTGCCTCGGGCAGGGCCCTTGGAGAGACCCAGTACTTC.

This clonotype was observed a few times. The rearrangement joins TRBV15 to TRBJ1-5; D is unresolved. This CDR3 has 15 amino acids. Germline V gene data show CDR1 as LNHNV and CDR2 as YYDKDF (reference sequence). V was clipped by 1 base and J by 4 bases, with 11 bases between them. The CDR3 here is CATSRGELMNQPQHF. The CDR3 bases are TGTGCCACCAGCAGAGGCGAACTTATGAATCAGCCCCAGCATTTT.

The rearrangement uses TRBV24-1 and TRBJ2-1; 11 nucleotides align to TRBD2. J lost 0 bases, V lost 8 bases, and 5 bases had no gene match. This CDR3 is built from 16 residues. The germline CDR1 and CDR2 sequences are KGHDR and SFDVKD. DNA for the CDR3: TGTGCCACCACCCCGACTAGCGGGGCCTCCTACAATGAGCAGTTCTTC. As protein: CATTPTSGASYNEQFF.